This passage covers 24 T cell receptor beta chains from one sample sequenced in a study of blood T cells in healthy people across ages. Alongside a J-beta primer mix, a sample-barcoded 5' primer served in a second PCR lasting roughly 6 to 11 cycles. One entry per CDR3 protein results from TCRdb running MiXCR on the 5' RACE reads. The repertoire holds 700,000 to 900,000 distinct CDR3 sequences, with roughly 24% as singletons. These data were likewise used in another study, on T cells of mothers and their children.

Sequenced input: blood. The receptors originated from a boy between 5 and 17 years old in good health.

This clonotype occurred a few times. V and J are TRBV9 and TRBJ2-1; TRBD2 agrees at 10 bases. The DNA end favors TRBJ2-5, so the J call may be wrong. The CDR3 sequence is 14 residues long. Looked up from germline, CDR1 is SGDLS and CDR2 is YYNGEE. This CDR3 reads CASSIAGGQETQYF. In DNA, the CDR3 is TGTGCCAGCAGCATAGCGGGGGGTCAGGAGACCCAGTACTTC.

This clonotype was counted a few times. The gene calls are TRBV4-1 and TRBJ1-2; no firm D call. CDR1 and CDR2 (germline): MGHRA, YSYEKL. V was trimmed by 1 base and J by 0 bases, leaving 15 bases between them. The CDR3 extends over 17 amino acids. The CDR3 sequence is CASSQGGGRGPNYGYTF. The CDR3 nucleotides are TGCGCCAGCAGCCAAGGGGGAGGGCGAGGGCCTAACTATGGCTACACCTTC.

V gene TRBV11-2 combines with J gene TRBJ1-2; unclear D gene. V was pared by 3 bases and J by 4 bases, with 9 bases between. The CDR3 has 13 residues. Germline assignment: CDR1 SGHAT and CDR2 FQNNGV. DNA of the CDR3: TGTGCCAGCAGCTTCGAGGGTTTCTATGGCTACACCTTC. The encoded protein is CASSFEGFYGYTF.

The table lists this clonotype with a few counts. This rearrangement joins TRBV10-3 to TRBJ1-2, with D perhaps TRBD1 (5 bases). The length of the CDR3 is 15 residues. Trimming shortened V by 6 bases and J by 4 bases, and 18 bases separated the two germline ends. CDR1 and CDR2 from the germline V gene are ENHRY and SYGVKD. The DNA of the CDR3 is TGTGCCATCAGAAGCCTTCTGGACACGAGCTATGGCTACACCTTC. Translation gives CAIRSLLDTSYGYTF.

V usage is TRBV5-6 and J usage is TRBJ2-7; possibly TRBD1 for D (6 bases). Trimming cost V 1 base and J 0 bases, with 11 bases left between them. The CDR3 totals 15 residues. CDR1 SGHDT and CDR2 YYEEEE come from the germline V gene. The CDR3 is CASSLLQGSSYEQYF. CDR3 in DNA: TGTGCCAGCAGCTTGTTACAGGGTAGCTCCTACGAGCAGTACTTC.

This clonotype was counted between two and nine times. This sequence joins TRBV7-9 and TRBJ2-2; D is perhaps TRBD1 or TRBD2 (7 bases each). This CDR3 region has 16 residues. Germline CDR1 reads SEHNR; CDR2 reads FQNEAQ (reference sequence). Trimming took off 5 bases at V and 5 bases at J, with 18 bases between the two ends. The CDR3 protein is CASSLQGGSGTGELFF. DNA of the CDR3: TGTGCCAGCAGCCTCCAGGGGGGGTCTGGAACCGGGGAGCTGTTTTTT.

The chain joins TRBV28 to TRBJ2-7, with 10 positions matching TRBD2. This CDR3 comprises 15 residues. CDR1 is MDHEN and CDR2 is SYDVKM in the germline V gene. V trimming: 2 bases; J trimming: 3 bases; junction bases outside the gene matches: 4. In DNA, the CDR3 is TGTGCCAGCAGTTTACTTAGCGGGGGGCACTACGAGCAGTACTTC. This translates into CASSLLSGGHYEQYF.

There are a few counts of this clonotype. CDR3 sequence reads: CASITGTSGNGELFF. In DNA form, the CDR3 reads TGTGCCAGCATAACCGGGACTAGCGGGAACGGGGAGCTGTTTTTT. The chain recombines TRBV2 with TRBJ2-2, with TRBD2 identical over 13 bases. The germline gives CDR1 SNHLY, CDR2 FYNNEI. This CDR3 has 15 amino acids. With 7 bases clipped from V and 7 bases from J, the junction kept 6 bases outside the gene matches.

V is TRBV7-9 and J is TRBJ2-3, with D maybe TRBD1 (5 bases). CDR1 is SEHNR and CDR2 is FQNEAQ in the germline V gene (reference sequence). The CDR3 sequence is 14 residues long. The ends were cut back, 5 bases at V and 3 bases at J, with 12 bases in the middle. CDR3 loop: CASSTATETDTQYF. The DNA for the CDR3 is TGTGCCAGCAGCACGGCGACAGAGACAGATACGCAGTATTTT.

This clonotype was observed at least ten times. This chain connects TRBV4-2 to TRBJ1-2, with 11 bases matching TRBD1. CDR1 and CDR2 from the germline V gene are LGHNA and YNFKEQ. The V gene end was trimmed by 1 base and the J gene end by 8 bases; junction bases not matched to a gene: 0. This CDR3 has 13 amino acids. CDR3 sequence: CASSQGTGGGYTF. Written as DNA, the CDR3 is TGTGCCAGCAGCCAAGGGACAGGGGGCGGCTACACCTTC.

In this sample, this clonotype turned up a few times. The rearrangement uses TRBV5-1 and TRBJ2-2; D possibly corresponds to TRBD2 (6 bases). The CDR3 has 14 amino acids. Germline V lookup: CDR1 SGHRS, CDR2 YFSETQ. V was clipped by 5 bases and J by 2 bases, with 10 bases between them. CDR3 coding DNA: TGCGCCAGCAGAACGGAGGGAAACACCGGGGAGCTGTTTTTT. This sequence encodes CASRTEGNTGELFF. The complete variable domain, with remaining parts taken from reference TRBV5-1 and TRBJ2-2, reads KAGVTQTPRYLIKTRGQQVTLSCSPISGHRSVSWYQQTPGQGLQFLFEYFSETQRNKGNFPGRFSGRQFSNSRSEMNVSTLELGDSALYLCASRTEGNTGELFFGEGSRLTVL.

This clonotype was detected only a few times. This chain links TRBV5-5 with TRBJ2-2, with D perhaps matching TRBD1 (5 bases). The CDR3 is made up of 17 amino acids. V gave up 2 bases and J gave up 1 base, with 15 bases separating them. Germline assignment: CDR1 SGHKS and CDR2 YYEKEE (reference sequence). The CDR3 reads CASSFRPGKENTGELFF. CDR3 bases: TGTGCCAGCAGCTTCCGCCCAGGGAAGGAGAACACCGGGGAGCTGTTTTTT.

V is TRBV13 and J is TRBJ2-1; 7 nucleotides match TRBD1. Judging by the DNA end, TRBJ2-7 fits better; the J call may be wrong. Germline V gives CDR1 PRHDT, CDR2 FYEKMQ (reference sequence). The length of the CDR3 is 12 residues. The CDR3 spells CASSLDRSEQYF. CDR3 DNA: TGTGCCAGCAGCTTGGACAGGAGCGAGCAGTACTTC.

This clonotype was seen a few times. The rearrangement uses TRBV5-1 and TRBJ2-2, with TRBD2 identical over 8 bases. Unmatched junction bases numbered 8, after V lost 3 bases and J lost 4 bases. CDR1 is SGHRS and CDR2 is YFSETQ in the germline V gene. The CDR3 length is 16 residues. For the CDR3, the DNA is TGCGCCAGCAGCTCTCAGCGGGGGACCGGCACCGGGGAGCTGTTTTTT. The encoded protein is CASSSQRGTGTGELFF.

The chain joins TRBV11-2 to TRBJ2-5, with D tentatively TRBD2 (6 bases). Trimming took off 3 bases at V and 2 bases at J, with 22 bases between the two ends. CDR3 size: 18 residues. The germline V gene encodes CDR1 SGHAT and CDR2 FQNNGV. The CDR3 reads CASSLGKGEVPWQETQYF. The DNA of the CDR3 is TGTGCCAGCAGCTTGGGGAAAGGGGAGGTACCCTGGCAAGAGACCCAGTACTTC.

The gene calls are TRBV7-2 and TRBJ2-7; D remains unclear. The CDR3 totals 13 residues. The V gene lost 5 bases and the J gene lost 1 base, with 9 bases spanning the gap. CDR1 and CDR2 from the germline V gene are SGHTA and FQGNSA. The CDR3 nucleotides are TGTGCCAGCAGCATCCGGAGATCCTACGAGCAGTACTTC. Translation gives CASSIRRSYEQYF.

J is TRBJ2-7 and V is TRBV20-1; TRBD2 might be the D (5 bases). This CDR3 spans 13 amino acids. V lost 6 bases and J 3 bases, leaving 15 bases between the germline ends. Germline assignment: CDR1 DFQATT and CDR2 SNEGSKA (reference sequence). The DNA for the CDR3 is TGCAGTGCGTACTCCGGGGTAGGCTACGAGCAGTACTTC. It encodes CSAYSGVGYEQYF.

V and J are TRBV6-6 and TRBJ2-7; D uncertain. The CDR3 runs to 12 residues. Trimming shortened V by 2 bases and J by 5 bases, and 7 bases separated the two germline ends. Germline values: CDR1 MNHNY, CDR2 SVGAGI (reference sequence). CDR3 sequence: CASSYADNEQYF. CDR3 coding DNA: TGTGCCAGCAGTTACGCCGACAACGAGCAGTACTTC.

In this sample, this clonotype turned up once. The genes are TRBV10-3 and TRBJ2-4; D possibly corresponds to TRBD2 (6 bases). Looked up from germline, CDR1 is ENHRY and CDR2 is SYGVKD. The CDR3 spans 11 residues. V dropped 8 bases and J dropped 7 bases, with 9 bases sitting between them. CDR3 sequence reads: CAIGGGNIQYF. For the CDR3, the DNA is TGTGCCATCGGTGGGGGGAACATTCAGTACTTC.

This clonotype appeared once. This sequence joins TRBV28 and TRBJ2-4; no firm D call. The CDR3 loop spans 14 amino acids. CDR1 and CDR2 (germline): MDHEN, SYDVKM. V shed 5 bases and J shed 8 bases, with 16 bases lying between them. CDR3 protein: CASSRPGLKDIQYF. Here the CDR3 DNA reads TGTGCCAGCAGTCGTCCTGGATTGAAAGACATTCAGTACTTC.

This clonotype was counted only a few times. The chain combines TRBV9 with TRBJ2-1; 13 bases agree with TRBD2. With V trimmed by 0 bases and J by 8 bases, 2 bases remained unmatched. The CDR3 is made up of 15 amino acids. Germline V CDR1 and CDR2: SGDLS, YYNGEE. In DNA, the CDR3 is TGTGCCAGCAGCGTAGGGACTAGCGGGGGCGATGAGCAGTTCTTC. It specifies CASSVGTSGGDEQFF.

This chain connects TRBV6-1 to TRBJ2-5, with no clear D. The J call may be faulty, since TRBJ2-7 better matches the DNA end. The CDR3 spans 13 residues. In germline, CDR1 is MNHNS, CDR2 SASEGT. CDR3 residues: CASSASRFHEQYF. The CDR3 coding sequence is TGTGCCAGCAGCGCCTCCAGGTTCCACGAGCAGTACTTC.

The gene calls are TRBV5-1 and TRBJ1-2; D not resolved. The germline V gene has CDR1 SGHRS and CDR2 YFSETQ. This CDR3 spans 12 amino acids. With 4 bases removed from V and 10 bases from J, the gap between germline ends came to 14 bases. CDR3 sequence: CASSPERDFYTF. CDR3 DNA sequence: TGCGCCAGCAGCCCTGAAAGGGATTTCTACACCTTC.

The chain employs TRBV5-1 and TRBJ1-6, with no clear D. Trimming pared 0 bases from V and 9 bases from J, leaving 7 bases between. CDR3 size: 13 residues. In germline, CDR1 is SGHRS, CDR2 YFSETQ. CDR3 sequence (DNA): TGCGCCAGCAGCTTGGCGGAGCGTTCACCCCTCCACTTT. Amino acid sequence: CASSLAERSPLHF.